This TCR beta chain was obtained from a study of molecular identifiers for immune sequencing clone quantification. Study results and caveats: Spiked Jurkat TCR RNA from one cell was reportedly detectable among over 800,000 naive cells.

CDR3 length: 15 residues. With 1 base removed from V and 5 bases from J, the gap between germline ends came to 15 bases. Germline loops: CDR1 SGHAT, CDR2 FQNNGV. Previously published methods and listed TCR primers were used for the bulk TCR libraries. TCRdb redid the calling of the PCR reads with MiXCR, one entry per CDR3 protein. Altogether nearly 650,000 distinct CDR3 sequences are present, roughly 25% being singletons, with the ten largest covering around 0.78%. For this clonotype: The antigen remains unidentified.

The chain uses TRBV11-2 and TRBJ2-7; no definite D call. Sequencing was carried out using naive CD8+ T cells from blood, with Jurkat cell RNA spiked in. The subset denotes: FACS-sorted CD8+CD4-CCR7+CD45RA+ naive T cells. The TCR was taken from a human donor in good health. Some libraries in this study had Jurkat cell RNA spiked in. The CDR3 loop is CASSLGTEVWDEQYF. The CDR3 DNA reads as TGTGCCAGCAGCTTAGGTACCGAGGTATGGGACGAGCAGTACTTC.